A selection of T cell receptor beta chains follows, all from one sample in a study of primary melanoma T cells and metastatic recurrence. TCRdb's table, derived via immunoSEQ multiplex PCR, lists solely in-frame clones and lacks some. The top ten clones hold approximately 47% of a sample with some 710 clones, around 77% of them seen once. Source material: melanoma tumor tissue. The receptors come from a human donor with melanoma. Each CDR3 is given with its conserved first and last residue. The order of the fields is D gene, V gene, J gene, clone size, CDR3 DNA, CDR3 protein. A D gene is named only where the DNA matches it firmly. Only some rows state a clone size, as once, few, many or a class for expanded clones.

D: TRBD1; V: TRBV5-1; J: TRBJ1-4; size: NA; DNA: TGCGCCAGCAGCTTCGCAGGGGGCAGGGATGAAAAACTGTTTTTT; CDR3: CASSFAGGRDEKLFF
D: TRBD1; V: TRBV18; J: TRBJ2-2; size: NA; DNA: TGTGCCAGCTCGAGGGGACAGGGGTCGGCCGGGGAGCTGTTTTTT; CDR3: CASSRGQGSAGELFF
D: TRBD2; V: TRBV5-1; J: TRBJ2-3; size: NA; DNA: TGCGCCAGCAGCCGGGGGGGTGGTTTCGCAGATACGCAGTATTTT; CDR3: CASSRGGGFADTQYF
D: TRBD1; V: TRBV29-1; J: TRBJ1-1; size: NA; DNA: TGCAGCGCACTCGACAGGGGTCACACTGAAGCTTTCTTT; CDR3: CSALDRGHTEAFF
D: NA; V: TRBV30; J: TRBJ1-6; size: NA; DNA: TGTGCCTGGAGTAGGGATAATTCACCCCTCCACTTT; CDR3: CAWSRDNSPLHF
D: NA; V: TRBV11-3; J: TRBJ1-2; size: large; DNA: TGTGCCAGCAGCTTGGGGGACGGAGGTCTCTATGGCTACACCTTC; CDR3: CASSLGDGGLYGYTF
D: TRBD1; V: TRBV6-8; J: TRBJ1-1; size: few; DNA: TGTGCCAGCAGTTACAAACCGGGACAGGGGGCTCAAGCTTTCTTT; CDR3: CASSYKPGQGAQAFF
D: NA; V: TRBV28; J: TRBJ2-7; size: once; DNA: TGTGCCAGCAGTTTAGGTCGGCGGCCGAACCCGGGGGAGCAGTACTTC; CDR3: CASSLGRRPNPGEQYF
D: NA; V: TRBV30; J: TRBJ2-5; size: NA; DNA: TGTGCCTGGAGTGTACGGGGCGGCCGCGGGGAGACCCAGTACTTC; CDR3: CAWSVRGGRGETQYF
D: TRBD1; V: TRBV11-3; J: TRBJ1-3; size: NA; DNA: TGTGCCAGCAGCGACAGGGGATCATACTCTGGAAACACCATATATTTT; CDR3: CASSDRGSYSGNTIYF
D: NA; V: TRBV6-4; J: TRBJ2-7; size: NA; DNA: TGTGCCAGCAGTCGTATAGGCGAGCAGTACTTC; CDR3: CASSRIGEQYF
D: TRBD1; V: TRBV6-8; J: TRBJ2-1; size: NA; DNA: TGTGCCAGCAGTTACCCGACAGGGGACGCTTACAATGAGCAGTTCTTC; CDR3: CASSYPTGDAYNEQFF
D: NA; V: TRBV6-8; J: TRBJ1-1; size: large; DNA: TGTGCCAGCAGCCTCATGGGGAACACTGAAGCTTTCTTT; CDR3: CASSLMGNTEAFF
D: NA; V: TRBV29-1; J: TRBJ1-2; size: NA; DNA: TGCAGCGTTCAACGACAGGACACTAACTATGGCTACACCTTC; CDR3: CSVQRQDTNYGYTF
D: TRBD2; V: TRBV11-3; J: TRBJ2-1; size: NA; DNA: TGTGCCAGCAGCTTGTCCGCTAGCGGGAGGGCCAATGAGCAGTTCTTC; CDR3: CASSLSASGRANEQFF
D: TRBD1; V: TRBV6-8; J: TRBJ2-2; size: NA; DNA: TGTGCCAGCAGTTACGTATCAGGGGGCCCCGGGGAGCTGTTTTTT; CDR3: CASSYVSGGPGELFF
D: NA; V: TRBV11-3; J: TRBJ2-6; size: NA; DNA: TGTGCCAGCAGCTTAGGACTAGCTGGGGCCAACGTCCTGACTTTC; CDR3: CASSLGLAGANVLTF
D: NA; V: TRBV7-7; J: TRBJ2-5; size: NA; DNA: TGTGCCAGCAGCTTGGACGGATTGGGGGAGACCCAGTACTTC; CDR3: CASSLDGLGETQYF
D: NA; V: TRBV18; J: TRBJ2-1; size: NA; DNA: TGTGCCAGCTCACCGGGGCCTCGCGCGCACAATGAGCAGTTCTTC; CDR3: CASSPGPRAHNEQFF
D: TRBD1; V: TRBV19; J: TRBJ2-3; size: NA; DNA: TGTGCCAGTAGTTTGGACAGGAGCACAGATACGCAGTATTTT; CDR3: CASSLDRSTDTQYF
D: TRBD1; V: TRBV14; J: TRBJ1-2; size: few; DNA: TGTGCCAGCAGCCGCTTGACAGGGTTGGGTGGCTACACCTTC; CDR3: CASSRLTGLGGYTF
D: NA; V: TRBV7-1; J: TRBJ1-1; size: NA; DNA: TGTGCCAGCAGCTGGGCCGAGTCAGGGAACACTGAAGCTTTCTTT; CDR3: CASSWAESGNTEAFF
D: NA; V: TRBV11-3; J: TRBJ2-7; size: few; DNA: TGTGCCAGCAGCCCGGACTCCCTCCCCTACGAGCAGTACTTC; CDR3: CASSPDSLPYEQYF
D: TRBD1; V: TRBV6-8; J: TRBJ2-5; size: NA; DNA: TGTGCCAGCAGTTACAACAGGGGGATTGGCGAGACCCAGTACTTC; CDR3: CASSYNRGIGETQYF
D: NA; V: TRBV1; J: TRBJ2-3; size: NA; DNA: TGCGCCAGCAGCCAAGTAGCGGGAGTTGCAGATACGCAGTATTTT; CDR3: CASSQVAGVADTQYF